This entry concerns a single TCR beta chain. The repertoire was sequenced with immunoSEQ multiplex PCR; TCRdb's copy has only in-frame clones and lacks some. Here the sample spans about 52,000 clones, approximately 92% being singletons. This sample was included in a study of T cell changes during pregnancy in multiple sclerosis. Unmatched junction bases numbered 4, after V lost 5 bases and J lost 5 bases. The V gene's germline CDR1 is SGHAT and CDR2 FQNNGV. The CDR3 totals 15 residues. The TCR sequence derives from a female donor with multiple sclerosis, enrolled in a pregnancy study. The chain recombines TRBV11-2 with TRBJ2-2, with TRBD2 identical over 11 bases. Sequenced material: CD4+ T cells from peripheral blood mononuclear cells, taken before pregnancy. The CDR3 spells CASSRLAGKTGELFF. For the CDR3, the DNA is TGTGCCAGCAGCCGACTAGCGGGAAAGACCGGGGAGCTGTTTTTT. The complete variable domain, with remaining parts taken from reference TRBV11-2 and TRBJ2-2, reads EAGVAQSPRYKIIEKRQSVAFWCNPISGHATLYWYQQILGQGPKLLIQFQNNGVVDDSQLPKDRFSAERLKGVDSTLKIQPAKLEDSAVYLCASSRLAGKTGELFFGEGSRLTVL.